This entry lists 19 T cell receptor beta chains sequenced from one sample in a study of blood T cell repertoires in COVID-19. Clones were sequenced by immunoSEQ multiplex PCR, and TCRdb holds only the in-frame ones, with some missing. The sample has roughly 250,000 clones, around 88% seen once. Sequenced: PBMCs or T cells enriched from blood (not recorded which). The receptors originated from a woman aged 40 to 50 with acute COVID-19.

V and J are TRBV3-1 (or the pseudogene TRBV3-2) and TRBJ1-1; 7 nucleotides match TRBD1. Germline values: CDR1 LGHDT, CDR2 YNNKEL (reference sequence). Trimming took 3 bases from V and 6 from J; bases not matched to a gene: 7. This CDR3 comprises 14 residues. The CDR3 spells CASSHGTAVPEAFF. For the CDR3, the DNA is TGTGCCAGCAGCCACGGGACAGCGGTCCCTGAAGCTTTCTTT.

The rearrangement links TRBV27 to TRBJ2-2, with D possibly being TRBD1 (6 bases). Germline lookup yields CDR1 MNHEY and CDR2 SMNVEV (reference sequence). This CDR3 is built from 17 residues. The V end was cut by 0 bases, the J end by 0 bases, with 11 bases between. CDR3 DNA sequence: TGTGCCAGCAGTTTATCGTGGGGGCACTCGAACACCGGGGAGCTGTTTTTT. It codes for CASSLSWGHSNTGELFF.

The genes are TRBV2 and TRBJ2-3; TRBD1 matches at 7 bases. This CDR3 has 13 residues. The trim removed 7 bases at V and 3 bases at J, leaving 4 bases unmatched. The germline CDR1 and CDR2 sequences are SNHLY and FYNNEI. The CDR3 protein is CASNYRGTDTQYF. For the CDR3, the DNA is TGTGCCAGCAATTACAGGGGAACAGATACGCAGTATTTT.

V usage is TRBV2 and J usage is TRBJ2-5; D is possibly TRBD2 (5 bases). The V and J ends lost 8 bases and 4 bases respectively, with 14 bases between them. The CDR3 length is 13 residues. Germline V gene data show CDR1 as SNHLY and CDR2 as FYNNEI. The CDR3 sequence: CASRWEIPETQYF. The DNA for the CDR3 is TGTGCCAGCCGGTGGGAGATCCCAGAGACCCAGTACTTC. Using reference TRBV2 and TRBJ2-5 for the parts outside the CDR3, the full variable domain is EPEVTQTPSHQVTQMGQEVILRCVPISNHLYFYWYRQILGQKVEFLVSFYNNEISEKSEIFDDQFSVERPDGSNFTLKIRSTKLEDSAMYFCASRWEIPETQYFGPGTRLLVL.

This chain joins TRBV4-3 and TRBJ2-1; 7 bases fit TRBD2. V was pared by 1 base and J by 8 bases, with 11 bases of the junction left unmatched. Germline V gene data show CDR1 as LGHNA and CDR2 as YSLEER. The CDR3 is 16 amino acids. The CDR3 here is CASSQGRAGVAYEQFF. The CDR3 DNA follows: TGCGCCAGCAGCCAAGGGAGGGCGGGAGTGGCTTATGAGCAGTTCTTC.

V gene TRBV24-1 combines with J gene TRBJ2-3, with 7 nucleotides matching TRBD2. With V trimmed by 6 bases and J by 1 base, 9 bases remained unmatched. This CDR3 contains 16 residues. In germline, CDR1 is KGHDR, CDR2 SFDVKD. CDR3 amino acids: CATSQPKAGGTDTQYF. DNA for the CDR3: TGTGCCACCAGTCAGCCAAAGGCGGGAGGCACAGATACGCAGTATTTT.

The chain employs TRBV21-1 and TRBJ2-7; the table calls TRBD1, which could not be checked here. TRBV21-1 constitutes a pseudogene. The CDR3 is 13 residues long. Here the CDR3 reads CASREQGCYEQYV. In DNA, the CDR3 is TGTGCCAGCAGGGAACAGGGCTGCTACGAGCAGTACGTC.

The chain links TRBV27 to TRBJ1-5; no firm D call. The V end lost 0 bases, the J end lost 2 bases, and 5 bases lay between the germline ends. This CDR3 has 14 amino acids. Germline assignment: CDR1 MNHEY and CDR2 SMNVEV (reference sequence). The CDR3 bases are TGTGCCAGCAGTTTATCTAGCGGCAATCAGCCCCAGCATTTT. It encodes CASSLSSGNQPQHF.

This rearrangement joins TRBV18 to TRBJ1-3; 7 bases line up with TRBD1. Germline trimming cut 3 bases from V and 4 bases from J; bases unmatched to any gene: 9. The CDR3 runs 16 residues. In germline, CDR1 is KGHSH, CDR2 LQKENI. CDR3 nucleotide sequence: TGTGCCAGCTCACCGAGTCGACAGGGCACGGGAAACACCATATATTTT. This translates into CASSPSRQGTGNTIYF.

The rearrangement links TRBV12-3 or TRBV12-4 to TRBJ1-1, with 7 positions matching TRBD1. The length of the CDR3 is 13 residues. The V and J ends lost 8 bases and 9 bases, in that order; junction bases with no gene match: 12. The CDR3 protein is CASAETGSGKAFF. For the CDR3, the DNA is TGTGCCAGCGCGGAGACAGGGAGTGGGAAAGCTTTCTTT.

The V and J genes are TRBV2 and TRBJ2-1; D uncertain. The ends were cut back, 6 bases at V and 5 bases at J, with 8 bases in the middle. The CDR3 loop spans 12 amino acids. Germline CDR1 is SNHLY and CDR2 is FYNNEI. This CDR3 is CASSGRHNEQFF. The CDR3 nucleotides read TGTGCCAGCAGCGGCAGGCACAATGAGCAGTTCTTC. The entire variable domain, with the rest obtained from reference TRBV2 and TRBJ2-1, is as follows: EPEVTQTPSHQVTQMGQEVILRCVPISNHLYFYWYRQILGQKVEFLVSFYNNEISEKSEIFDDQFSVERPDGSNFTLKIRSTKLEDSAMYFCASSGRHNEQFFGPGTRLTVL.

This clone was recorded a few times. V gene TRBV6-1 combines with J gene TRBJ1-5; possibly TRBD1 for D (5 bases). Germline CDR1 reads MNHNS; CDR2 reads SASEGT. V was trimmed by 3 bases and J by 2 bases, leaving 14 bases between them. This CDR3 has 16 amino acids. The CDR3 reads CASSDTPRRGNQPQHF. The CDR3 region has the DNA TGTGCCAGCAGTGACACTCCACGCAGGGGCAATCAGCCCCAGCATTTT.

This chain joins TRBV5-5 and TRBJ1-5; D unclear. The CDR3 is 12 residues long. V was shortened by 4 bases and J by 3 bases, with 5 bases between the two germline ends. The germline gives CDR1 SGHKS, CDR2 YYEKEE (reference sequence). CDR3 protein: CASSTHNQPQHF. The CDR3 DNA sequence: TGTGCCAGCAGCACTCACAATCAGCCCCAGCATTTT.

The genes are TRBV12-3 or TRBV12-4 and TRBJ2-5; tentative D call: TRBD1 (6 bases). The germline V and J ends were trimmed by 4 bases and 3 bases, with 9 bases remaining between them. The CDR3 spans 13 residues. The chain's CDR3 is CASSSGQEETQYF. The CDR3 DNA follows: TGTGCCAGCAGTTCGGGACAAGAAGAGACCCAGTACTTC.

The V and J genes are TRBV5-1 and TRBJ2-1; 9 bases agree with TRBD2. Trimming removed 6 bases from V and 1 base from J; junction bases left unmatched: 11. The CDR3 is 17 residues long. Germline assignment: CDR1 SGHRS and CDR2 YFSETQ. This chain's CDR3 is CASNLRAGGPSYNEQFF. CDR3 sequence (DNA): TGCGCCAGCAACCTAAGGGCGGGAGGGCCGTCCTACAATGAGCAGTTCTTC. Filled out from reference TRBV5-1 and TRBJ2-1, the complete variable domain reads KAGVTQTPRYLIKTRGQQVTLSCSPISGHRSVSWYQQTPGQGLQFLFEYFSETQRNKGNFPGRFSGRQFSNSRSEMNVSTLELGDSALYLCASNLRAGGPSYNEQFFGPGTRLTVL.

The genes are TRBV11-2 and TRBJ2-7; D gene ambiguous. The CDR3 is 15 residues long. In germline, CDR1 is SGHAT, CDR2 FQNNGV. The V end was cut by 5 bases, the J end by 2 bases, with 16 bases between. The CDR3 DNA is TGTGCCAGCAGCCTCGTATCCTATCCGCCCTACGAGCAGTACGTC. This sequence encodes CASSLVSYPPYEQYV.

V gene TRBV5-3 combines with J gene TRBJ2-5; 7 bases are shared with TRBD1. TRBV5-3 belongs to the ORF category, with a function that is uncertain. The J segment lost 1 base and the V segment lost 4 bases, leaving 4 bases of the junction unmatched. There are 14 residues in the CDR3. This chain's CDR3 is CARSTTGAQETQYF. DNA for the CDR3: TGTGCCAGAAGCACCACAGGGGCCCAAGAGACCCAGTACTTC.

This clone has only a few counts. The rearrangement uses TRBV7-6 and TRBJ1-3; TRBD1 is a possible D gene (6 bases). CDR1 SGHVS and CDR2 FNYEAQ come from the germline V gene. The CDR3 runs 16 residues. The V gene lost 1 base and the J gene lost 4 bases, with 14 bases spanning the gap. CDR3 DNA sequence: TGTGCCAGCAGCTTAGTAGGGGGTGGTGCCGGAAACACCATATATTTT. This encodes CASSLVGGGAGNTIYF.

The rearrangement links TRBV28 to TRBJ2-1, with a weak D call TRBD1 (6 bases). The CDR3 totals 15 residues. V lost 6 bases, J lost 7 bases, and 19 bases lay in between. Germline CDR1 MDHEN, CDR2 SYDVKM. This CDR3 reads CASSPPGQPGNEQFF. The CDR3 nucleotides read TGTGCCAGCAGCCCGCCCGGACAGCCGGGGAATGAGCAGTTCTTC.